Following are 14 T cell receptor beta chains from one sample sequenced in a study of vaccination and CD4 T cells after COVID-19. Cultured CD4+ T cell DNA underwent sequencing with the Oncomine TCR Beta short-read assay. TCRdb passed the PCR reads through MiXCR, listing each CDR3 protein once. The table records fewer than 12,000 distinct CDR3 sequences, roughly 31% of them present only once. The treatment here: approximately nine-day PBMC culture with coronavirus spike peptide pools or control peptides (ViraFEST assay). No antigen has been identified for these receptors. Material for sequencing was CD4+ T cells from blood, cultured in vitro. These receptors originate from a human donor who had recovered from COVID-19.

This clonotype was picked up one time. The V gene is TRBV15, the J gene TRBJ2-1; 8 bases align to TRBD2. J gave up 9 bases and V 0 bases, and 7 bases lay outside the gene matches. Germline CDR1 LNHNV, CDR2 YYDKDF (reference sequence). The CDR3 runs to 15 residues. CDR3 sequence: CATSRDVGTRGEQFF. As DNA, the CDR3 is TGTGCCACCAGCAGAGACGTCGGGACTAGGGGTGAGCAGTTCTTC.

J is TRBJ1-1 and V is TRBV29-1; weak D call: TRBD1 (5 bases). The CDR3 loop spans 12 amino acids. Per germline, CDR1 SQVTM and CDR2 ANQGSEA. V lost 4 bases and J 1 base, leaving 7 bases between the germline ends. The CDR3 nucleotides are TGCAGCGTTGGACAGAAGAACACTGAAGCTTTCTTT. Encoded protein: CSVGQKNTEAFF.

The chain employs TRBV5-1 and TRBJ1-2; D gene ambiguous. Trimming left V 4 bases short and J 8 bases short, with 15 bases between. The CDR3 runs to 13 residues. Germline V gene lookup returns CDR1 SGHRS and CDR2 YFSETQ. CDR3 sequence (DNA): TGCGCCAGCAGCCCGGACGGAGGGATAGGCTACACCTTC. Protein: CASSPDGGIGYTF.

This clonotype was observed a few times. V usage is TRBV6-1 and J usage is TRBJ2-7; tentatively, D is TRBD2 (6 bases). The CDR3 spans 14 residues. The V end lost 6 bases, the J end lost 1 base, and 13 bases lay between the germline ends. Germline lookup yields CDR1 MNHNS and CDR2 SASEGT. Here the CDR3 DNA reads TGTGCCAGCAGCCAACTAGCCAGATCCTACGAGCAGTACTTC. Protein sequence: CASSQLARSYEQYF.

The CDR3 DNA is TGTGCCAGTAGGACCCTTGTACAGGGTAACAATTCACCCCTCCACTTT. Its translation: CASRTLVQGNNSPLHF. The V and J genes are TRBV19 and TRBJ1-6, with D possibly being TRBD1 (6 bases). V gave up 6 bases and J gave up 7 bases, with 19 bases separating them. CDR3 length: 16 residues. Germline CDR1 and CDR2: LNHDA and SQIVND (reference sequence).

This clonotype was seen a few times. The chain couples TRBV4-1 to TRBJ1-1, with D possibly TRBD1 on 5 matching bases. The CDR3 spans 14 residues. Germline loops: CDR1 MGHRA, CDR2 YSYEKL. The V end lost 5 bases, the J end lost 4 bases, and 14 bases lay between the germline ends. CDR3 amino acids: CASSRSSRVTEAFF. The CDR3 region has the DNA TGCGCCAGCAGCAGATCAAGCAGGGTCACTGAAGCTTTCTTT.

The V call is TRBV20-1, the J call TRBJ2-7; either TRBD1 or TRBD2 may supply D (5 bases each). The ends were cut back, 0 bases at V and 5 bases at J, with 14 bases in the middle. The length of the CDR3 is 14 residues. Germline values: CDR1 DFQATT, CDR2 SNEGSKA (reference sequence). CDR3 sequence: CSARDGGLIHEQYF. CDR3 in DNA: TGCAGTGCTAGAGATGGGGGATTGATTCACGAGCAGTACTTC.

As concerns this clonotype: Since the CDR3 does not end with the conserved phenylalanine or tryptophan, this likely comes from a read error. The chain has TRBV20-1 and TRBJ2-7, with 11 bases lining up with TRBD2. Per the germline V gene, CDR1 is DFQATT and CDR2 is SNEGSKA (reference sequence). V trimming: 6 bases; J trimming: 2 bases; junction bases outside the gene matches: 6. The CDR3 is 14 amino acids. CDR3 in DNA: TGCAGTGCGTCACTAGCGGGGGTACCCTACGAGCAGTACTCC. This encodes CSASLAGVPYEQYS.

The V call is TRBV19, the J call TRBJ1-1, with D unresolved. The CDR3 length is 13 residues. V lost 7 bases, J lost 1 base, and 10 bases lay in between. Germline CDR1 and CDR2: LNHDA and SQIVND (reference sequence). The CDR3 loop reads CASTGKQNTEAFF. Here the CDR3 DNA reads TGTGCCAGTACTGGGAAGCAGAACACTGAAGCTTTCTTT.

The chain carries TRBV7-6 and TRBJ2-5, with D possibly being TRBD2 (6 bases). This CDR3 is 15 amino acids long. The V gene's germline CDR1 is SGHVS and CDR2 FNYEAQ. V lost 5 bases and J 5 bases, leaving 18 bases between the germline ends. CDR3 sequence (DNA): TGTGCCAGCAGCCCCTCTCCGGGACTGCGGGAGACCCAGTACTTC. It encodes CASSPSPGLRETQYF.

This chain joins TRBV20-1 and TRBJ1-6, with D tentatively TRBD1 (5 bases). The V gene lost 3 bases and the J gene lost 0 bases, with 21 bases spanning the gap. Germline CDR1 and CDR2: DFQATT and SNEGSKA (reference sequence). The CDR3 is 19 amino acids. CDR3 loop: CSASPRAPPRGSYNSPLHF. CDR3 DNA: TGCAGTGCTAGCCCCCGGGCCCCTCCGAGGGGCTCCTATAATTCACCCCTCCACTTT.

The chain joins TRBV5-4 to TRBJ1-1, with a weak D call TRBD1 (5 bases). Germline-derived CDR1 and CDR2 are SGHNT and YYREEE (reference sequence). V gave up 0 bases and J gave up 3 bases, with 9 bases separating them. The CDR3 is made up of 14 amino acids. The CDR3 region is CASSLGGEDTEAFF. CDR3 in DNA: TGTGCCAGCAGCTTGGGAGGGGAGGACACTGAAGCTTTCTTT.

The chain has TRBV6-2 or TRBV6-3 and TRBJ2-7; D perhaps matches TRBD1 (5 bases). The germline CDR1 and CDR2 sequences are MNHEY and SVGEGT. This CDR3 is built from 11 residues. Deletions cut 11 bases from V and 5 bases from J, with 13 bases between. The CDR3 loop is CACSWGHEQYF. The CDR3 DNA is TGTGCCTGCTCGTGGGGCCACGAGCAGTACTTC.

The V gene is TRBV19, the J gene TRBJ1-5, with D possibly TRBD1 on 5 matching bases. The CDR3 is 16 residues long. Germline loops: CDR1 LNHDA, CDR2 SQIVND (reference sequence). The germline V and J ends were trimmed by 3 bases and 5 bases, with 17 bases remaining between them. CDR3 sequence reads: CASSIQGSIDHQPQHF. The CDR3 region has the DNA TGTGCCAGTAGTATTCAGGGCAGCATAGACCATCAGCCCCAGCATTTT.